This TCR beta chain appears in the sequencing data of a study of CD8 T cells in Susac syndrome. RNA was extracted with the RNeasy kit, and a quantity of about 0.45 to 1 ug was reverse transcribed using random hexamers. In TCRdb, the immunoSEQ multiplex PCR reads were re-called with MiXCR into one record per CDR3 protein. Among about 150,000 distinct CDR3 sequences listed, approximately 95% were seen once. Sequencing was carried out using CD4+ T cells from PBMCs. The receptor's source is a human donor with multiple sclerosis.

The CDR3 sequence is CSAKDRGLETQYF. In DNA form, the CDR3 reads TGCAGTGCTAAGGACAGGGGGTTGGAGACCCAGTACTTC. The V gene is TRBV20-1, the J gene TRBJ2-5; the match to TRBD1 covers 10 bases. The CDR3 has 13 residues. Germline V gene data show CDR1 as DFQATT and CDR2 as SNEGSKA (reference sequence). V was pared by 4 bases and J by 5 bases, with 4 bases of the junction left unmatched.